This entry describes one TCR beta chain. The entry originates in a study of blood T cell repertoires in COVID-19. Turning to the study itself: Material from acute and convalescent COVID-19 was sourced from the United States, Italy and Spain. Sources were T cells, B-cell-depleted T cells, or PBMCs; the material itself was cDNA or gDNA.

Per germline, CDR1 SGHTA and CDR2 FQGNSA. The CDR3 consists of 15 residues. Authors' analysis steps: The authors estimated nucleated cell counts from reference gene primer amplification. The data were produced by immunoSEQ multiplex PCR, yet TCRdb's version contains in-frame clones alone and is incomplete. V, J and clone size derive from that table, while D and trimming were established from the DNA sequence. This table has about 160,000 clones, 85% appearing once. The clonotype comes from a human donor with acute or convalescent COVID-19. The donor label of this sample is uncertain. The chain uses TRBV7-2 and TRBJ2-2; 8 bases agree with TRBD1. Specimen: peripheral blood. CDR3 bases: TGTGCTATAAGCCGGGACAGGACGAACACCGGGGAGCTGTTTTTT. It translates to CAISRDRTNTGELFF.